The TCR beta chain described here comes from a study of molecular identifiers for immune sequencing clone quantification. In its sample, this clonotype was seen a few times. TCRdb processed the PCR reads anew with MiXCR; each CDR3 protein has one entry. The sample lists around 480,000 distinct CDR3 sequences, about 25% occurring once. CDR1 and CDR2 from the germline V gene are MNHEY and SMNVEV (reference sequence). The CDR3 loop spans 15 amino acids. Trimming cost V 7 bases and J 2 bases; bases outside gene matches: 10. This TCR was recovered from a human donor in good health. Some libraries in this study had Jurkat cell RNA spiked in. V gene TRBV27 combines with J gene TRBJ2-7, with TRBD2 identical over 8 bases. Specimen: naive CD8+ T cells from blood, with Jurkat cell RNA spiked in. Subset specified: FACS-sorted CD8+CD4-CCR7+CD45RA+ naive T cells. CDR3 DNA sequence: TGTGCCAGCAAAGTAGGGGCGGGGGGAACCTACGAGCAGTACTTC. It encodes CASKVGAGGTYEQYF.